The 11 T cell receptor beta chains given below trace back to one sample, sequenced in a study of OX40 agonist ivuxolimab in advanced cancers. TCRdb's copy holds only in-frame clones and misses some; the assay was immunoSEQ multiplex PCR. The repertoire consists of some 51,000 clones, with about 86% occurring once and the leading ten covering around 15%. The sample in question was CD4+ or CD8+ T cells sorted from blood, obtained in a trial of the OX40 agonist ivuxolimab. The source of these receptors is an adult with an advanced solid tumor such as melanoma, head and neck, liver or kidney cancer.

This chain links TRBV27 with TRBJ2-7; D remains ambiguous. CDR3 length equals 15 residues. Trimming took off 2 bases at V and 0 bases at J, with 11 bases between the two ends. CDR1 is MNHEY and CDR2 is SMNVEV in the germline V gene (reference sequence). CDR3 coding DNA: TGTGCCAGCAGTTTAAATCCATCTGTCTCCTACGAGCAGTACTTC. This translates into CASSLNPSVSYEQYF.

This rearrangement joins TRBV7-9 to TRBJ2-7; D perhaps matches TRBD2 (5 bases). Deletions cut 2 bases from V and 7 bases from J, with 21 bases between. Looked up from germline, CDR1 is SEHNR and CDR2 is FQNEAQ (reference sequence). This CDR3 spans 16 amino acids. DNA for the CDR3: TGTGCCAGCAGCTTAATGAGGGCAGGCCTAACGCGGGAGCAGTACTTC. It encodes CASSLMRAGLTREQYF.

CDR3 sequence (DNA): TGTGCCAGCAGATCGGGGGTTTCACCCCTCCACTTT. As protein: CASRSGVSPLHF. The chain couples TRBV2 to TRBJ1-6, with a tentative D call TRBD1 (5 bases). The CDR3 contains 12 residues. Germline values: CDR1 SNHLY, CDR2 FYNNEI. Trimming took 6 bases from V and 9 from J, leaving 9 bases between them.

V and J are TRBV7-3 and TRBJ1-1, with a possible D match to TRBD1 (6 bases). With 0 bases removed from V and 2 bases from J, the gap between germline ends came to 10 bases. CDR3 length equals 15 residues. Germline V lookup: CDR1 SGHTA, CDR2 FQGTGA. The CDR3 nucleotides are TGTGCCAGCAGCTTAACTGGCAGGGGCAACACTGAAGCTTTCTTT. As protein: CASSLTGRGNTEAFF.

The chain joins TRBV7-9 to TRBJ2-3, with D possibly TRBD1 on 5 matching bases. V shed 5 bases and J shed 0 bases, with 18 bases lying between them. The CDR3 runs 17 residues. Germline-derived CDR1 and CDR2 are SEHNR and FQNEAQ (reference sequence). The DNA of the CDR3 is TGTGCCAGCAGCCCCCGAAACGGCAGGGCGAGCACAGATACGCAGTATTTT. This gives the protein CASSPRNGRASTDTQYF.

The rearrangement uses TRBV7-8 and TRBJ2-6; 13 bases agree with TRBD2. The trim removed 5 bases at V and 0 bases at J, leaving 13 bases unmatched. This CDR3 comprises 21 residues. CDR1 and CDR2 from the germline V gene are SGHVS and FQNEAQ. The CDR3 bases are TGTGCCAGCAGCACCAGACTAGCGGGAGGCCTACCATACTCTGGGGCCAACGTCCTGACTTTC. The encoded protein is CASSTRLAGGLPYSGANVLTF.

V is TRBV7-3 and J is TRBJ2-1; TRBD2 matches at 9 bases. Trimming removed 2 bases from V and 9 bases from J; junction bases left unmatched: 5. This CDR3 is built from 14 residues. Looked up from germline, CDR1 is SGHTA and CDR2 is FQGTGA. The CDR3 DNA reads TGTGCCAGCAGCTTAGTGCTAGCGGGAAGTGAGCAGTTCTTC. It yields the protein CASSLVLAGSEQFF.

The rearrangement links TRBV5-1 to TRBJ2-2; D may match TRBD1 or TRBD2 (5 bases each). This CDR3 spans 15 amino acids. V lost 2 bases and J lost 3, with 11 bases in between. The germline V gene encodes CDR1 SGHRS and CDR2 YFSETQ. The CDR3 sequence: CASSFPQGDTGELFF. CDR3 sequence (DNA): TGCGCCAGCAGCTTCCCTCAGGGAGACACCGGGGAGCTGTTTTTT.

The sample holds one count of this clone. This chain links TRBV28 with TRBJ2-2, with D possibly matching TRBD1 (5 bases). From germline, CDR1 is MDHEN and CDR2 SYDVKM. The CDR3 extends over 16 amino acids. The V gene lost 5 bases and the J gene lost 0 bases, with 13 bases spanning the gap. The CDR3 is CASSAPRGANTGELFF. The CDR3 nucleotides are TGTGCCAGCAGTGCCCCAAGGGGCGCGAACACCGGGGAGCTGTTTTTT.

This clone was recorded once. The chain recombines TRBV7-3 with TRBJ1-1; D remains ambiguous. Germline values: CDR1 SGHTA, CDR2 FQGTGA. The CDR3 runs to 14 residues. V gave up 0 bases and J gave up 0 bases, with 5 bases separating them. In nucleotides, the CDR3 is TGTGCCAGCAGCTTAACTGGGGTGAACACTGAAGCTTTCTTT. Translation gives CASSLTGVNTEAFF.

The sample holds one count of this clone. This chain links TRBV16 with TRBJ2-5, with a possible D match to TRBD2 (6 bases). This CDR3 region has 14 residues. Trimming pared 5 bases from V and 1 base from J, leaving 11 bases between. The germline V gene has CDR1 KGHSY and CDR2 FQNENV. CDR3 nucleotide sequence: TGTGCCAGCAGCGGAATGGGGGGCCAAGAGACCCAGTACTTC. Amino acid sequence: CASSGMGGQETQYF.